The entry that follows covers one TCR beta chain sequence. Antigen specificity is unknown. Assay: immunoSEQ multiplex PCR; the TCRdb copy retains only in-frame clones and omits some. This table holds some 64,000 clones, approximately 90% found once. This CDR3 has 14 residues. V dropped 8 bases and J dropped 7; count of bases not matched to a gene: 13. Germline lookup yields CDR1 MNHEY and CDR2 SMNVEV (reference sequence). This sample was taken from a study of OX40 agonist ivuxolimab in advanced cancers. Study overall: At 0.01 to 10 mg/kg, ivuxolimab was administered intravenously to patients every 2 weeks.

Findings of the study overall: At 0.1 to 3.0 mg/kg and by week 6, clonal expansion occurred in CD4+ and CD8+ blood T cells. CD8+ T cells (on average) carried more expanded clones than CD4+ T cells.

This TCR derives from an adult with an advanced solid tumor such as melanoma, head and neck, liver or kidney cancer. This specimen consisted of CD4+ or CD8+ T cells sorted from blood, obtained in a trial of the OX40 agonist ivuxolimab. The rearrangement uses TRBV27 and TRBJ2-5; 7 nucleotides agree with TRBD1. The CDR3 nucleotides are TGTGCCAGCCGGCCCGGAACAGGGGTCGGGACCCAGTACTTC. The encoded protein is CASRPGTGVGTQYF.